This TCR beta chain is from a study of technical replicates of blood from a handful of donors. Sequencing was performed with immunoSEQ multiplex PCR; in TCRdb, only in-frame clones are kept and a portion is missing. This repertoire shows around 80,000 clones, more than 90% found once; its top ten account for about 0.23%. CDR1 MGHRA and CDR2 YSYEKL come from the germline V gene. The CDR3 runs to 15 residues. V shed 1 base and J shed 4 bases, with 11 bases lying between them. Sequencing was carried out using T cells isolated from PBMCs. This receptor was obtained from a human donor in good health. V gene TRBV4-1 combines with J gene TRBJ1-3, with a weak D call TRBD1 (5 bases). CDR3 coding DNA: TGCGCCAGCAGCCAAGCGGGGGGGAACGGAAACACCATATATTTT. Translation: CASSQAGGNGNTIYF.